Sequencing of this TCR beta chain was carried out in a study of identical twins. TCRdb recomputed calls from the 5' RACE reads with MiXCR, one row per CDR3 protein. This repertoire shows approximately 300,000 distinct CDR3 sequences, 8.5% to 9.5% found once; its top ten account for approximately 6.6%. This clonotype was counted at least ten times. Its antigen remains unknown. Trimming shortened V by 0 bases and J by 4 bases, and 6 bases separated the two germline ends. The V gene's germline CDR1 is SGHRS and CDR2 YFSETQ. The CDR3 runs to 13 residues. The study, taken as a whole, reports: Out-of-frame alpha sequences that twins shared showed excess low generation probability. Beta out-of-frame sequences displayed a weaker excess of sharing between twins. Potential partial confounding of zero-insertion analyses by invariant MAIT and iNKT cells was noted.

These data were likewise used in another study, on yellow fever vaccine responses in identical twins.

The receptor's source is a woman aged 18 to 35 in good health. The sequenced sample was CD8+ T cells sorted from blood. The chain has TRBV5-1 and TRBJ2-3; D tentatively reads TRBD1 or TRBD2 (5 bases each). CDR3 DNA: TGCGCCAGCAGCTTGGGGGGGTCAGATACGCAGTATTTT. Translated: CASSLGGSDTQYF.